The entry that follows covers one TCR beta chain sequence. Its antigen is not known. PCR involved 60 Vbeta and 13 Jbeta primers. Original processing notes: Roughly 11 million shared chains were among some 75 million unique TCR beta chains counted in a later analysis. TCRdb's table, derived via immunoSEQ multiplex PCR, lists solely in-frame clones and lacks some. V, J and clone size are taken as reported in that table, and D and trimming were inferred from the DNA itself. This table holds fewer than 200,000 clones, 87% found once. The sample originates from a study of cytomegalovirus exposure and HLA in healthy donors. Findings and limits, study-wide: HLA allele associations emerged for 15,000 to 20,000 TCR beta sequences in a later analysis, at 0.05 false discovery rate. Reported results showed that the classifier diagnosed cytomegalovirus status with high specificity and sensitivity. Trimming of TCR beta V- and J-genes showed a link, identified in a later analysis, to a missense DCLRE1C variant.

The CDR3 is 15 residues long. Germline loops: CDR1 SGHRS, CDR2 YFSETQ. Trimming took 4 bases from V and 3 from J; bases not matched to a gene: 4. The source of this sequence is a girl younger than two in good health and CMV-seronegative. The specimen sequenced was PBMCs. V gene TRBV5-1 combines with J gene TRBJ1-4; 9 bases map to TRBD1. The CDR3 here is CASSHRQGANEKLFF. CDR3 sequence (DNA): TGCGCCAGCAGCCATCGACAGGGGGCTAATGAAAAACTGTTTTTT.